The 8 T cell receptor beta chains reported below all come from one sample, sequenced in a study of cytomegalovirus exposure and HLA in healthy donors (dated by TCRdb to the late 2010s). Library preparation employed the immunoSEQ multiplex PCR assay. A mixture of 60 forward primers for TCR Vbeta segments and 13 reverse primers for TCR Jbeta segments was used in the multiplex PCR. In its TCRdb copy, this immuneACCESS table keeps in-frame sequences only and misses some clones. Where compared with another copy, unresolved V genes explain less than half of these, and the others have no known cause. Counted in this sample were about 97,000 clones; around 63% of them appeared once. Approximately 4.3% of the sample lies in the top ten. The sample consisted of PBMCs. The receptors originated from a human donor in good health.

The chain is built from TRBV7-9 and TRBJ2-2; maybe TRBD1 (6 bases). Germline V gene data show CDR1 as SEHNR and CDR2 as FQNEAQ (reference sequence). This CDR3 contains 16 residues. Trimming cost V 5 bases and J 0 bases, with 13 bases left between them. Here the CDR3 reads CASSLQGGANTGELFF. The CDR3 DNA reads TGTGCCAGCAGCCTACAGGGCGGTGCGAACACCGGGGAGCTGTTTTTT.

The chain joins TRBV5-1 to TRBJ1-3; maybe TRBD1 (6 bases). This CDR3 is built from 14 residues. V lost 4 bases and J 1 base, leaving 9 bases between the germline ends. In germline, CDR1 is SGHRS, CDR2 YFSETQ. The CDR3 here is CASSPGQSGNTIYF. CDR3 nucleotides: TGCGCCAGCAGCCCGGGACAATCTGGAAACACCATATATTTT.

V is TRBV9 and J is TRBJ2-5, with a tentative D call TRBD2 (5 bases). The CDR3 is 12 amino acids. Germline lookup yields CDR1 SGDLS and CDR2 YYNGEE. The V and J ends lost 8 bases and 5 bases respectively, with 13 bases between them. This CDR3 reads CASSEGWETQYF. CDR3 DNA sequence: TGTGCCAGTTCCGAGGGCTGGGAGACCCAGTACTTC.

The chain carries TRBV5-5 and TRBJ2-2; TRBD2 might be the D (7 bases). Germline V CDR1 and CDR2: SGHKS, YYEKEE (reference sequence). The CDR3 totals 17 residues. The germline V and J ends were trimmed by 0 bases and 4 bases, with 16 bases remaining between them. The chain's CDR3 is CASSLVSGGSITGELFF. The CDR3, as DNA: TGTGCCAGCAGCTTGGTTTCGGGGGGCTCGATCACCGGGGAGCTGTTTTTT.

This chain joins TRBV2 and TRBJ2-7, with no clear D. Trimming stripped 0 bases from V and 0 bases from J, with 9 bases between. Germline V gene data show CDR1 as SNHLY and CDR2 as FYNNEI. The CDR3 runs to 15 residues. CDR3 DNA sequence: TGTGCCAGCAGTGAAGCTAGTCTGAGCTCCTACGAGCAGTACTTC. Protein sequence: CASSEASLSSYEQYF. The full variable domain, completed using reference TRBV2 and TRBJ2-7, is EPEVTQTPSHQVTQMGQEVILRCVPISNHLYFYWYRQILGQKVEFLVSFYNNEISEKSEIFDDQFSVERPDGSNFTLKIRSTKLEDSAMYFCASSEASLSSYEQYFGPGTRLTVT.

The J gene is TRBJ2-2, the V gene TRBV25-1; D may be TRBD2 (7 bases). Looked up from germline, CDR1 is MGHDK and CDR2 is SYGVNS. The CDR3 loop spans 13 amino acids. DNA for the CDR3: TGTGCAGGGGGAGGGGAGAGGGCCGGGGAGCTGTTTTTT. Translating gives CAGGGERAGELFF.

The chain employs TRBV5-1 and TRBJ2-1, with D possibly being TRBD2 (5 bases). Trimming shortened V by 0 bases and J by 6 bases, and 10 bases separated the two germline ends. Germline CDR1 SGHRS, CDR2 YFSETQ. The CDR3 is 14 amino acids. CDR3 coding DNA: TGCGCCAGCAGCTTGGAGCTGCGGGTCAATGAGCAGTTCTTC. Its protein is CASSLELRVNEQFF.

This clone was seen only once. The chain employs TRBV28 and TRBJ2-4, with 11 nucleotides matching TRBD2. The CDR3 length is 16 residues. With 6 bases clipped from V and 0 bases from J, the junction kept 4 bases outside the gene matches. CDR1 is MDHEN, CDR2 SYDVKM, per germline. The CDR3 DNA follows: TGTGCCAGCAGGACTAGCGGGGTACTAGCCAAAAACATTCAGTACTTC. Translating it yields CASRTSGVLAKNIQYF.